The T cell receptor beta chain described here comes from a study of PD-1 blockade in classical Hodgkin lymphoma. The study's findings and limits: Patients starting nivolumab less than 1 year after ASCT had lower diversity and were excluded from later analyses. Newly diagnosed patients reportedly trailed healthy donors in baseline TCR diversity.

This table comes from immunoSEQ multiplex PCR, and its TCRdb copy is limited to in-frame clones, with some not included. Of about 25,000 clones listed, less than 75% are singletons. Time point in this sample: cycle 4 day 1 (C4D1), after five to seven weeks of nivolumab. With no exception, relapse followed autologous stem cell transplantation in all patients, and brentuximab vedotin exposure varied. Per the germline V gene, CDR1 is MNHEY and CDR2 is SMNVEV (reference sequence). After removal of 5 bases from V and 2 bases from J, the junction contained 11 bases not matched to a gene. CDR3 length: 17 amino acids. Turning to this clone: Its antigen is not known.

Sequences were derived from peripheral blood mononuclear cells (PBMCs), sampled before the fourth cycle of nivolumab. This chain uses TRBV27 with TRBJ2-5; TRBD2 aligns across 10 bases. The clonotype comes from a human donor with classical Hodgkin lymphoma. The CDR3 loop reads CASSNRFTSGEQETQYF. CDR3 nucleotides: TGTGCCAGCAGTAATCGTTTTACTAGCGGGGAACAAGAGACCCAGTACTTC.